Following are 4 T cell receptor beta chains from one sample sequenced in a study of T cells in Graves' hyperthyroidism and ophthalmopathy. Authors of the study amplified TCR beta CDR3 regions from RNA transcripts. Initially, a first-round RT-PCR of the TCR CDR3 employed the HTBI primer set. TCRdb passed the multiplex PCR reads through MiXCR, listing each CDR3 protein once. Among some 530,000 distinct CDR3 sequences, approximately 22% were seen once, and the ten largest hold approximately 49%. The material sequenced was blood. These receptors all stem from a woman aged 70-85 years with Graves' ophthalmopathy.

This clonotype was detected only a few times. This chain links TRBV10-1 with TRBJ1-1, with 7 nucleotides matching TRBD1. V shed 3 bases, J shed 3 bases, and the junction held 10 bases outside the gene matches. Germline assignment: CDR1 WNHNN and CDR2 SYGVQD (reference sequence). The CDR3 totals 16 residues. The CDR3: CASSDYSQGFHTEAFF. The CDR3 DNA is TGCGCCAGCAGTGACTACTCACAGGGGTTTCACACTGAAGCTTTCTTT.

This clonotype has just a few counts. The rearrangement joins TRBV20-1 to TRBJ2-1; 9 nucleotides match TRBD2. The CDR3 consists of 15 residues. The trim removed 3 bases at V and 6 bases at J, leaving 9 bases unmatched. The germline gives CDR1 DFQATT, CDR2 SNEGSKA (reference sequence). The chain's CDR3 is CSARLREGYLNEQFF. The CDR3, as DNA: TGCAGTGCTAGGTTGCGGGAGGGGTATCTCAATGAGCAGTTCTTC.

The chain uses TRBV20-1 and TRBJ1-5, with TRBD1 identical over 8 bases. This CDR3 region has 16 residues. Germline CDR1 and CDR2: DFQATT and SNEGSKA (reference sequence). After removal of 4 bases from V and 4 bases from J, the junction contained 12 bases not matched to a gene. CDR3 loop: CSAIREDRTGNQPQHF. DNA of the CDR3: TGCAGTGCTATAAGAGAAGATAGGACAGGGAATCAGCCCCAGCATTTT.

This clonotype has just one count. V usage is TRBV6-7 and J usage is TRBJ2-7, with 10 bases lining up with TRBD2. TRBV6-7 is identified as an open reading frame with a role that is uncertain. CDR3 size: 19 residues. The J segment lost 1 base and the V segment lost 2 bases, leaving 14 bases of the junction unmatched. CDR3 DNA sequence: TGTGCCAGCAGTTACATGACTTCAGCGGGAGGGGGGGCTTCCTACGAGCAGTACTTC. This encodes CASSYMTSAGGGASYEQYF.